This TCR beta chain stems from a study of cytomegalovirus exposure and HLA in healthy donors. Study-level points and caveats: The sole available immune exposure information was CMV serostatus. Analysis performed later showed TCR beta chains linked to HLA being more clonally expanded than equally common others. Most of the CMV-associated TCR beta chains (in a later analysis) appeared to be HLA-restricted.

The CDR3 loop spans 12 amino acids. Trimming took 7 bases from V and 4 from J, leaving 11 bases between them. CDR1 and CDR2 from the germline V gene are SGHNT and YYREEE (reference sequence). Researchers ran the PCR with 60 Vbeta and 13 Jbeta primers. Sequenced by immunoSEQ multiplex PCR; TCRdb stores in-frame clones only, minus some. The data hold about 120,000 clones, with 8% to 10% observed a single time. With respect to this clone: What it recognizes is unknown.

The material sequenced was PBMCs. This clonotype originated in a man under 40 in good health and CMV-seronegative. This sequence joins TRBV5-4 and TRBJ1-1; D possibly corresponds to TRBD1 (6 bases). CDR3 in DNA: TGTGCCAGCCGCGCAGGGGCCACTGAAGCTTTCTTT. It translates to CASRAGATEAFF.